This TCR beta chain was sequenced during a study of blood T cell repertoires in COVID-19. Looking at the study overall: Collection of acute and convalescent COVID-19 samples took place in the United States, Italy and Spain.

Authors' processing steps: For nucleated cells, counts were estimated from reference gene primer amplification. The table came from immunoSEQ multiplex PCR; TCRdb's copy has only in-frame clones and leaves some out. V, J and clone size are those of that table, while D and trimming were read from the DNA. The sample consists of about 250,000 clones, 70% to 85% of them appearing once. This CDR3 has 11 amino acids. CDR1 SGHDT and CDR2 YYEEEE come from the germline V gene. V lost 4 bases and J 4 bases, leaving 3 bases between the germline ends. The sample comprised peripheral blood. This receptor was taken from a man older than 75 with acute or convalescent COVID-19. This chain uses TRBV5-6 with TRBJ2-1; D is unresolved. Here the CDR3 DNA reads TGTGCCAGCAGCCAGTACAATGAGCAGTTCTTC. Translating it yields CASSQYNEQFF.